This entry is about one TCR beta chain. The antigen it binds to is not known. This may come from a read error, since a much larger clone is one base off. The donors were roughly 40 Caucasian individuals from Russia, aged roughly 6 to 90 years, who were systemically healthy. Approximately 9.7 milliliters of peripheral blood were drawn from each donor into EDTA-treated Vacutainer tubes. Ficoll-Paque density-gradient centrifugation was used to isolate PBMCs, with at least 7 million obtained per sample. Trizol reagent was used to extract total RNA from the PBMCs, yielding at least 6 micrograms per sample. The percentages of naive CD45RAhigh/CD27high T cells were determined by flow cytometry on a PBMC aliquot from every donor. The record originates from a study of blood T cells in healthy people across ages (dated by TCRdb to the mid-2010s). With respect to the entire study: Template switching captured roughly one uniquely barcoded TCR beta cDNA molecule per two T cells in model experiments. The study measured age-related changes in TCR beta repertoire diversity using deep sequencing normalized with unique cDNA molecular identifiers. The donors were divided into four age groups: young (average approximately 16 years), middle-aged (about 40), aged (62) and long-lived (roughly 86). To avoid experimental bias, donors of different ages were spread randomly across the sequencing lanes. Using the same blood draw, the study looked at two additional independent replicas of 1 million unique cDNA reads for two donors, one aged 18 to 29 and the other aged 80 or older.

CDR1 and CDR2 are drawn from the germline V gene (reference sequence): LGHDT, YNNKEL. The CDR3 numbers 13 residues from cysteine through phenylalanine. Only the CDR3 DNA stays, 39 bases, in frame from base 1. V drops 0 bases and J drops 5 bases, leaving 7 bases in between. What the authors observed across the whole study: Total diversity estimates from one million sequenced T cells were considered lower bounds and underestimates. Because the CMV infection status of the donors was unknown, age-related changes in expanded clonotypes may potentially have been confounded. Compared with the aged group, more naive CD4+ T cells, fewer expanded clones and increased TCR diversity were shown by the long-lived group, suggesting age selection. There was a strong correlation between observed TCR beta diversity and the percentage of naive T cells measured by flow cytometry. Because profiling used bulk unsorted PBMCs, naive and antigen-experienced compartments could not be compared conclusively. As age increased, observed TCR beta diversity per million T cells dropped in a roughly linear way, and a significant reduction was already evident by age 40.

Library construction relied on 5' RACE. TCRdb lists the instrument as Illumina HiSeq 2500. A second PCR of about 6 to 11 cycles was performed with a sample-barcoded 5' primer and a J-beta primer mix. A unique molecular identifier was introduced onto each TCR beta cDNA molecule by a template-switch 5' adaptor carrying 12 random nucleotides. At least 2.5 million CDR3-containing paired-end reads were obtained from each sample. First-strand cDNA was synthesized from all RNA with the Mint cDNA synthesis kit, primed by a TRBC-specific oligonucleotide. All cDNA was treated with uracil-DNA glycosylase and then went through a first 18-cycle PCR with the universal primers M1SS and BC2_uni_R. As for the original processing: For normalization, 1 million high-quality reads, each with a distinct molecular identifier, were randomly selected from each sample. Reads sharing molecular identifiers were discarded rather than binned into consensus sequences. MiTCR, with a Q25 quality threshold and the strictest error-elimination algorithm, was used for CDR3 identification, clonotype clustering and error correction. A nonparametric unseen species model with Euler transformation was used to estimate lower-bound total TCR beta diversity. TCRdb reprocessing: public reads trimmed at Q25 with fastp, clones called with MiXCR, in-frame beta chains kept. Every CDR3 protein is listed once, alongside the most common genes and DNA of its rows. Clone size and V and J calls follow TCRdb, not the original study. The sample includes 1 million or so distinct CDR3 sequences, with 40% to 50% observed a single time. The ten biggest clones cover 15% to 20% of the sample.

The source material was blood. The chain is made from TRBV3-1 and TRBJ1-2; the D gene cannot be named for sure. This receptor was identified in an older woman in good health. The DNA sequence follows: TGTGCCAGCAGCCAAGACAGGTTTTATGGCTACACCTTC. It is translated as CASSQDRFYGYTF.